These 32 T cell receptor beta chains were all obtained from the same sample, sequenced in a study of T cells after posttransplantation cyclophosphamide. Clones were read by immunoSEQ multiplex PCR, and TCRdb kept only the in-frame ones, dropping some. The sample gives roughly 49,000 clones, none seen only once, and the top ten clones hold about 2.2%. The specimen was PBMCs. Source of these receptors: a man between 40 and 49 years old in good health, CMV-negative, and a related stem cell transplant donor.

This clone has a count of ten or more. CDR3 protein: CASSQKTGISTDTQYF. The CDR3 DNA reads as TGTGCCAGCAGTCAAAAGACAGGGATTAGCACAGATACGCAGTATTTT. The chain carries TRBV28 and TRBJ2-3; 7 nucleotides agree with TRBD1. Germline-derived CDR1 and CDR2 are MDHEN and SYDVKM. Losses at the gene ends were 5 bases for V and 0 bases for J; bases not matched to a gene: 8. This CDR3 spans 16 amino acids. Combining the CDR3 with reference TRBV28 and TRBJ2-3 gives the whole variable domain DVKVTQSSRYLVKRTGEKVFLECVQDMDHENMFWYRQDPGLGLRLIYFSYDVKMKEKGDIPEGYSVSREKKERFSLILESASTNQTSMYLCASSQKTGISTDTQYFGPGTRLTVL.

At least ten counts were recorded for this clone. The CDR3, as DNA: TGTGCCAGTAGTTTTCTAGCGGGAGAGTGGCAAGAGACCCAGTACTTC. It codes for CASSFLAGEWQETQYF. The chain couples TRBV19 to TRBJ2-5, with 10 nucleotides matching TRBD2. This CDR3 contains 16 residues. V was clipped by 5 bases and J by 2 bases; unmatched bases: 8. CDR1 LNHDA and CDR2 SQIVND come from the germline V gene (reference sequence).

This clone was found many times. This chain connects TRBV15 to TRBJ1-2; D call uncertain. Trimming took off 1 base at V and 2 bases at J, with 11 bases between the two ends. Germline V gene lookup returns CDR1 LNHNV and CDR2 YYDKDF (reference sequence). The CDR3 loop spans 15 amino acids. CDR3 amino acids: CATSRAPTGNYGYTF. The CDR3 DNA reads as TGTGCCACCAGCAGAGCCCCGACGGGGAACTATGGCTACACCTTC. The variable domain in full, with the rest retrieved from reference TRBV15 and TRBJ1-2, is DAMVIQNPRYQVTQFGKPVTLSCSQTLNHNVMYWYQQKSSQAPKLLFHYYDKDFNNEADTPDNFQSRRPNTSFCFLDIRSPGLGDTAMYLCATSRAPTGNYGYTFGSGTRLTVV.

This clone has only a few counts. The chain recombines TRBV7-6 with TRBJ2-5, with D maybe TRBD2 (5 bases). TRBJ2-7 explains the end of the DNA better; the J call may be wrong. The CDR3 loop spans 15 amino acids. The germline V gene encodes CDR1 SGHVS and CDR2 FNYEAQ. CDR3 region: CASSLGPGFRYEQYF. CDR3 bases: TGTGCCAGCAGCCTGGGTCCGGGGTTTAGGTACGAGCAGTACTTC.

This clone has a count of ten or more. The chain has TRBV2 and TRBJ2-1; D is possibly TRBD1 (6 bases). The CDR3 has 12 residues. Germline CDR1 reads SNHLY; CDR2 reads FYNNEI. Trimming took off 9 bases at V and 9 bases at J, with 15 bases between the two ends. CDR3 sequence (DNA): TGTGCCAGTACCCCGGGACAAAGTGAGCAGTTCTTC. Translation: CASTPGQSEQFF.

This clone showed up many times. DNA for the CDR3: TGTGCCACCAGCAGGGACAGTACGTTGACGTTCTTC. It translates to CATSRDSTLTFF. The genes are TRBV15 and TRBJ2-1; D is possibly TRBD1 (6 bases). CDR3 length: 12 amino acids. V was cut by 3 bases and J by 15 bases, with 15 bases left in between. Germline CDR1 LNHNV, CDR2 YYDKDF (reference sequence). Full variable domain (remainder filled in from reference TRBV15 and TRBJ2-1): DAMVIQNPRYQVTQFGKPVTLSCSQTLNHNVMYWYQQKSSQAPKLLFHYYDKDFNNEADTPDNFQSRRPNTSFCFLDIRSPGLGDTAMYLCATSRDSTLTFFGPGTRLTVL.

This clone was picked up many times. The V and J genes are TRBV14 and TRBJ1-1; D call uncertain. CDR3 size: 14 residues. The germline V gene has CDR1 SGHDN and CDR2 FVKESK. Trimming stripped 5 bases from V and 4 bases from J, with 14 bases between. The chain's CDR3 is CASSSQPPGTEAFF. CDR3 in DNA: TGTGCCAGCAGCTCCCAACCCCCGGGCACTGAAGCTTTCTTT. Based on the CDR3 plus reference TRBV14 and TRBJ1-1, the full variable domain is EAGVTQFPSHSVIEKGQTVTLRCDPISGHDNLYWYRRVMGKEIKFLLHFVKESKQDESGMPNNRFLAERTGGTYSTLKVQPAELEDSGVYFCASSSQPPGTEAFFGQGTRLTVV.

This clone was found many times. The chain carries TRBV5-1 and TRBJ2-5; 7 nucleotides match TRBD1. J lost 3 bases, V lost 3 bases, and 2 bases had no gene match. This CDR3 has 13 amino acids. The germline V gene has CDR1 SGHRS and CDR2 YFSETQ. The CDR3 sequence: CASSYDREETQYF. DNA of the CDR3: TGCGCCAGCAGCTACGACAGGGAAGAGACCCAGTACTTC.

Ten or more counts support this clone. V usage is TRBV14 and J usage is TRBJ2-3; 11 bases match TRBD2. The CDR3 extends over 17 amino acids. J lost 3 bases, V lost 3 bases, and 8 bases had no gene match. Per the germline V gene, CDR1 is SGHDN and CDR2 is FVKESK. The CDR3 DNA reads TGTGCCAGCAGCCACTTTAGCGGGAGGGCCCGAACAGATACGCAGTATTTT. Amino acid sequence: CASSHFSGRARTDTQYF.

This clone was counted many times. This chain uses TRBV7-2 with TRBJ2-7; no clear D gene. The CDR3 is 15 residues long. CDR1 and CDR2 (germline): SGHTA, FQGNSA. V was clipped by 1 base and J by 0 bases, with 10 bases between them. For the CDR3, the DNA is TGTGCCAGCAGCTTAGGTAGTCTTTCCTCCTACGAGCAGTACTTC. Protein product: CASSLGSLSSYEQYF. The full variable domain, in which reference TRBV7-2 and TRBJ2-7 provide the parts outside the CDR3, is GAGVSQSPSNKVTEKGKDVELRCDPISGHTALYWYRQSLGQGLEFLIYFQGNSAPDKSGLPSDRFSAERTGGSVSTLTIQRTQQEDSAVYLCASSLGSLSSYEQYFGPGTRLTVT.

At least ten counts were recorded for this clone. V is TRBV28 and J is TRBJ1-1; D remains ambiguous. CDR3 length: 13 residues. CDR1 MDHEN and CDR2 SYDVKM come from the germline V gene. V was shortened by 3 bases and J by 7 bases, with 12 bases between the two germline ends. CDR3 coding DNA: TGTGCCAGCAGTTTGTTTCAGTCGGGTGAAGCTTTCTTT. It is translated as CASSLFQSGEAFF.

This clone was counted ten times or more. This chain joins TRBV4-3 and TRBJ1-2; TRBD1 matches at 9 bases. This CDR3 has 14 residues. Germline CDR1 is LGHNA and CDR2 is YSLEER. J was trimmed by 9 bases and V by 3 bases; bases with no gene match: 8. The CDR3 DNA reads as TGCGCCAGCAGCCAGTACACAGGGGGCGGGAGCTACACCTTC. Translating gives CASSQYTGGGSYTF.

This clone was observed many times. The chain uses TRBV28 and TRBJ2-2; 9 bases are a match to TRBD2. CDR1 MDHEN and CDR2 SYDVKM come from the germline V gene. CDR3 length: 16 residues. The V and J ends lost 5 bases and 0 bases, in that order; junction bases with no gene match: 4. CDR3 sequence reads: CASSGSGRTNTGELFF. The CDR3, as DNA: TGTGCCAGCAGTGGGAGCGGGAGGACGAACACCGGGGAGCTGTTTTTT.

This clone was counted many times. This sequence joins TRBV15 and TRBJ2-1; the match to TRBD2 covers 7 bases. The germline gives CDR1 LNHNV, CDR2 YYDKDF (reference sequence). V shed 5 bases, J shed 5 bases, and the junction held 6 bases outside the gene matches. The CDR3 sequence is 14 residues long. CDR3 sequence: CATSRLADNNEQFF. Here the CDR3 DNA reads TGTGCCACCAGCCGGCTAGCGGATAACAATGAGCAGTTCTTC.

This clone showed up many times. The V gene is TRBV30, the J gene TRBJ1-1; D is perhaps TRBD1 (5 bases). The V end was cut by 0 bases, the J end by 5 bases, with 10 bases between. CDR1 and CDR2 (germline): GTSNPN, SVGIG (reference sequence). The CDR3 loop spans 13 amino acids. Here the CDR3 DNA reads TGTGCCTGGAGTGTACTCAGGGAAACTGAAGCTTTCTTT. It translates to CAWSVLRETEAFF.

This clone was detected many times. The gene calls are TRBV28 and TRBJ1-5, with TRBD1 matching 8 bases. Germline-derived CDR1 and CDR2 are MDHEN and SYDVKM. J lost 7 bases, V lost 5 bases, and 7 bases had no gene match. The CDR3 is made up of 14 amino acids. The CDR3 loop is CASSQDREIQPQHF. The CDR3 bases are TGTGCCAGCAGTCAGGACAGGGAGATACAGCCCCAGCATTTT.

This clone occurred many times. The chain carries TRBV5-1 and TRBJ2-5, with TRBD1 matching over 10 bases. V trimming: 2 bases; J trimming: 4 bases; junction bases outside the gene matches: 11. From germline, CDR1 is SGHRS and CDR2 YFSETQ. This CDR3 is built from 17 residues. CDR3: CASSFGPAGTGVETQYF. DNA for the CDR3: TGCGCCAGCAGCTTTGGCCCCGCCGGGACAGGGGTAGAGACCCAGTACTTC.

This clone was counted ten times or more. The genes are TRBV5-1 and TRBJ2-2; the D gene is possibly TRBD1 (5 bases). From germline, CDR1 is SGHRS and CDR2 YFSETQ. V lost 4 bases, J lost 4 bases, and 8 bases lay in between. The CDR3 is made up of 13 amino acids. The CDR3 DNA follows: TGCGCCAGCAGCATAACAGGCACCGGGGAGCTGTTTTTT. Protein: CASSITGTGELFF. Supplemented by reference TRBV5-1 and TRBJ2-2, the full variable domain reads KAGVTQTPRYLIKTRGQQVTLSCSPISGHRSVSWYQQTPGQGLQFLFEYFSETQRNKGNFPGRFSGRQFSNSRSEMNVSTLELGDSALYLCASSITGTGELFFGEGSRLTVL.

This clone was seen at least ten times. The J gene is TRBJ2-3, the V gene TRBV6-5; 7 bases fit TRBD1. Germline CDR1 and CDR2: MNHEY and SVGAGI. V was clipped by 0 bases and J by 1 base; unmatched bases: 4. This CDR3 is built from 16 residues. The chain's CDR3 is CASSYSPGQGTDTQYF. Written as DNA, the CDR3 is TGTGCCAGCAGTTACTCCCCTGGACAGGGCACAGATACGCAGTATTTT.

This clone was detected many times. The chain links TRBV6-5 to TRBJ1-1; unclear D gene. CDR1 and CDR2 (germline): MNHEY, SVGAGI. Trimming took off 6 bases at V and 1 base at J, with 9 bases between the two ends. This CDR3 comprises 13 residues. The CDR3, as DNA: TGTGCCAGCAGGCGTGATCCGAACACTGAAGCTTTCTTT. Translating gives CASRRDPNTEAFF.

In its sample, this clone was seen many times. The chain combines TRBV7-2 with TRBJ2-1; TRBD1 is a possible D gene (5 bases). V was pared by 7 bases and J by 8 bases, with 15 bases between. In germline, CDR1 is SGHTA, CDR2 FQGNSA. The CDR3 is 13 residues long. CDR3 residues: CASKRQPADEQFF. The CDR3 DNA reads as TGTGCCAGCAAAAGACAGCCTGCGGATGAGCAGTTCTTC. The whole variable domain, remainder taken from reference TRBV7-2 and TRBJ2-1, is GAGVSQSPSNKVTEKGKDVELRCDPISGHTALYWYRQSLGQGLEFLIYFQGNSAPDKSGLPSDRFSAERTGGSVSTLTIQRTQQEDSAVYLCASKRQPADEQFFGPGTRLTVL.

This clone was recorded at least ten times. The chain has TRBV19 and TRBJ2-1; D perhaps matches TRBD2 (5 bases). The CDR3 consists of 15 residues. CDR1 and CDR2 (germline): LNHDA, SQIVND (reference sequence). V lost 3 bases and J lost 6, with 15 bases in between. CDR3 protein: CASSMAGGVGNEQFF. The CDR3 region has the DNA TGTGCCAGTAGTATGGCAGGAGGAGTAGGCAATGAGCAGTTCTTC. Supplemented by reference TRBV19 and TRBJ2-1, the full variable domain reads DGGITQSPKYLFRKEGQNVTLSCEQNLNHDAMYWYRQDPGQGLRLIYYSQIVNDFQKGDIAEGYSVSREKKESFPLTVTSAQKNPTAFYLCASSMAGGVGNEQFFGPGTRLTVL.

This clone was recorded many times. The genes are TRBV13 and TRBJ1-6, with 8 bases matching TRBD1. CDR1 PRHDT and CDR2 FYEKMQ come from the germline V gene (reference sequence). V dropped 0 bases and J dropped 9; count of bases not matched to a gene: 1. CDR3 length: 14 amino acids. The CDR3 DNA reads TGTGCCAGCAGCTTAGGGGACAGGGCTTCACCCCTCCACTTT. Amino acid sequence: CASSLGDRASPLHF. Variable domain in full (rest from reference TRBV13 and TRBJ1-6): AAGVIQSPRHLIKEKRETATLKCYPIPRHDTVYWYQQGPGQDPQFLISFYEKMQSDKGSIPDRFSAQQFSDYHSELNMSSLELGDSALYFCASSLGDRASPLHFGNGTRLTVT.

This clone was picked up many times. The chain links TRBV30 to TRBJ2-3, with 8 bases fitting TRBD2. This CDR3 comprises 15 residues. V was pared by 2 bases and J by 3 bases, with 7 bases of the junction left unmatched. Germline assignment: CDR1 GTSNPN and CDR2 SVGIG (reference sequence). CDR3: CAWSTVSGTTDTQYF. CDR3 nucleotide sequence: TGTGCCTGGAGTACCGTTAGCGGGACTACAGATACGCAGTATTTT.

This clone was seen repeatedly, ten times or more. Written as DNA, the CDR3 is TGTGCCAGCAGCACGGGTCCCAACACTGAAGCTTTCTTT. It translates to CASSTGPNTEAFF. The rearrangement uses TRBV7-8 and TRBJ1-1; D gene unclear. The CDR3 runs 13 residues. Germline lookup yields CDR1 SGHVS and CDR2 FQNEAQ. V dropped 5 bases and J dropped 2 bases, with 9 bases sitting between them.

This clone appeared many times. The chain links TRBV4-1 to TRBJ1-1; D is possibly TRBD1 (6 bases). CDR1 is MGHRA, CDR2 YSYEKL, per germline. There are 14 residues in the CDR3. V lost 4 bases and J 5 bases, leaving 14 bases between the germline ends. The DNA of the CDR3 is TGCGCCAGCAGCCCTCATGACAGGCCTACTGAAGCTTTCTTT. It specifies CASSPHDRPTEAFF.

This clone was counted ten times or more. CDR3 nucleotide sequence: TGTGCCAGCAGCCCTCCACAGGGAACTAGCTATGGCTACACCTTC. Translation gives CASSPPQGTSYGYTF. The V and J genes are TRBV7-9 and TRBJ1-2; maybe TRBD1 (6 bases). The CDR3 has 15 residues. Trimming shortened V by 5 bases and J by 4 bases, and 17 bases separated the two germline ends. Germline CDR1 reads SEHNR; CDR2 reads FQNEAQ (reference sequence).

In its sample, this clone was seen many times. This sequence joins TRBV6-1 and TRBJ2-4; TRBD2 is a possible D gene (5 bases). The CDR3 is made up of 14 amino acids. Trimming shortened V by 4 bases and J by 4 bases, and 11 bases separated the two germline ends. The germline CDR1 and CDR2 sequences are MNHNS and SASEGT. The CDR3 reads CASSVEAAKNIQYF. The CDR3 DNA reads TGTGCCAGCAGTGTCGAAGCGGCGAAAAACATTCAGTACTTC.

This clone was seen many times. This chain uses TRBV7-9 with TRBJ2-5; D possibly corresponds to TRBD1 (5 bases). This CDR3 has 14 residues. Germline loops: CDR1 SEHNR, CDR2 FQNEAQ (reference sequence). V was pared by 5 bases and J by 4 bases, with 14 bases between. The CDR3 bases are TGTGCCAGCAGCCGCGGCAGTGGGGCAGAGACCCAGTACTTC. Its translation: CASSRGSGAETQYF.

This clone was seen many times. The J gene is TRBJ2-1, the V gene TRBV5-8; TRBD2 might be the D (5 bases). The CDR3 is made up of 13 amino acids. The V gene lost 0 bases and the J gene lost 7 bases, with 8 bases spanning the gap. Germline CDR1 and CDR2: SGHTS and YDEGEE. CDR3 protein: CASSLGGINEQFF. The CDR3 nucleotides read TGTGCCAGCAGCTTGGGAGGGATAAATGAGCAGTTCTTC.

In this sample, this clone turned up many times. The J gene is TRBJ2-3, the V gene TRBV9; D unresolved. Deletions cut 4 bases from V and 2 bases from J, with 8 bases between. Germline-derived CDR1 and CDR2 are SGDLS and YYNGEE. The CDR3 length is 13 residues. This CDR3 reads CASSRYLTDTQYF. The CDR3 coding sequence is TGTGCCAGCAGCCGGTACCTCACAGATACGCAGTATTTT.

The table lists this clone with many counts. The chain employs TRBV27 and TRBJ2-7; D may be TRBD1 (6 bases). The CDR3 has 15 amino acids. V gave up 2 bases and J gave up 2 bases, with 13 bases separating them. Looked up from germline, CDR1 is MNHEY and CDR2 is SMNVEV (reference sequence). In DNA form, the CDR3 reads TGTGCCAGCAGTTTAGGGACACCTAATGCCTACGAGCAGTACTTC. The encoded protein is CASSLGTPNAYEQYF.